These T cell receptor beta chains were read from a single sample in a study of blood T cell repertoires in COVID-19. The method was immunoSEQ multiplex PCR; TCRdb's version includes in-frame clones alone and lacks a portion of them. The table records 150,000 to 200,000 clones, roughly nine tenths of them present only once. Specimen: peripheral blood. Receptor source: a man in his 60s with acute or convalescent COVID-19. Both conserved end residues are part of each CDR3. The D gene is left open where the match is weak. A clone size is listed for some rows: how often the clone was seen (once, few, many), or a class if it is expanded.

cdr3_length: 12
j_call: TRBJ1-1
clone_size: few
v_call: TRBV21-1
d_call: NA
cdr3_nt: TGTGCCAGCAGCACGACGGGTTCTGAAGCTTTCTTT
cdr3_aa: CASSTTGSEAFF

cdr3_length: 16
j_call: TRBJ1-1
clone_size: NA
v_call: TRBV7-3
d_call: NA
cdr3_nt: TGTGCCAGCAGCTTAACGAAAGGCAGGGGCAACACTGAAGCTTTCTTT
cdr3_aa: CASSLTKGRGNTEAFF

cdr3_length: 17
j_call: TRBJ1-2
clone_size: NA
v_call: TRBV4-1
d_call: NA
cdr3_nt: TGCGCCAGCAGCCAAGAAGGGAACGGGGGGCGAGACTATGGCTACACCTTC
cdr3_aa: CASSQEGNGGRDYGYTF

cdr3_length: 16
j_call: TRBJ2-2
clone_size: NA
v_call: TRBV9
d_call: NA
cdr3_nt: TGTGCCAGCAGCCAATATCAAGGGGCTAGCACCGGGGAGCTGTTTTTT
cdr3_aa: CASSQYQGASTGELFF

cdr3_length: 14
j_call: TRBJ2-2
clone_size: NA
v_call: TRBV5-1
d_call: NA
cdr3_nt: TGCGCCAGCAATCGACAGGTGAACACCGGGGAGCTGTTTTTT
cdr3_aa: CASNRQVNTGELFF

cdr3_length: 11
j_call: TRBJ2-3
clone_size: once
v_call: TRBV12-3/TRBV12-4
d_call: NA
cdr3_nt: TGTGCCAGCACCCTTTCAGATACGCAGTATTTT
cdr3_aa: CASTLSDTQYF

cdr3_length: 17
j_call: TRBJ2-6
clone_size: NA
v_call: TRBV20-1
d_call: TRBD2
cdr3_nt: TGCAGTGCTAGTCTTACTAGCGTAAGCTCTGGGGCCAACGTCCTGACTTTC
cdr3_aa: CSASLTSVSSGANVLTF

cdr3_length: 13
j_call: TRBJ1-2
clone_size: NA
v_call: TRBV5-1
d_call: NA
cdr3_nt: TGCGCCAGCAGCTTGCCGGGGGTGGATGGCTACACCTTC
cdr3_aa: CASSLPGVDGYTF

cdr3_length: 13
j_call: TRBJ1-2
clone_size: NA
v_call: TRBV7-2
d_call: TRBD1
cdr3_nt: TGTGCCAGCAGCCAGGGGACAGACTATGGCTACACCTTC
cdr3_aa: CASSQGTDYGYTF

cdr3_length: 14
j_call: TRBJ1-3
clone_size: NA
v_call: TRBV3-1/TRBV3-2
d_call: TRBD1
cdr3_nt: TGTGCCAGCAGCAAGGACAGGGCTGGAAACACCATATATTTT
cdr3_aa: CASSKDRAGNTIYF

cdr3_length: 13
j_call: TRBJ2-1
clone_size: NA
v_call: TRBV5-1
d_call: NA
cdr3_nt: TGCGCCAGCAGCTTCGACAGAGACAATGAGCAGTTCTTC
cdr3_aa: CASSFDRDNEQFF

cdr3_length: 15
j_call: TRBJ2-1
clone_size: few
v_call: TRBV2
d_call: TRBD2
cdr3_nt: TGTGCCAGCAGGGAAACTAGCGGGGGAACCTATGAGCAGTTCTTC
cdr3_aa: CASRETSGGTYEQFF

cdr3_length: 17
j_call: TRBJ1-1
clone_size: NA
v_call: TRBV5-1
d_call: TRBD1
cdr3_nt: TGCGCCAGCAGCTCAGGGACAGGGGTATCGAGGAACACTGAAGCTTTCTTT
cdr3_aa: CASSSGTGVSRNTEAFF

cdr3_length: 15
j_call: TRBJ1-2
clone_size: NA
v_call: TRBV10-2
d_call: TRBD1
cdr3_nt: TGCGCCATCTTCAGGGGGTACTCCCAAAACTATGGCTACACCTTC
cdr3_aa: CAIFRGYSQNYGYTF

cdr3_length: 16
j_call: TRBJ2-5
clone_size: NA
v_call: TRBV6-1
d_call: TRBD1
cdr3_nt: TGTGCCAGCAGTGAACCGTGGGACAGGGAGGAAGAGACCCAGTACTTC
cdr3_aa: CASSEPWDREEETQYF

cdr3_length: 15
j_call: TRBJ2-5
clone_size: NA
v_call: TRBV5-4
d_call: TRBD1
cdr3_nt: TGTGCCAGCAGCTTGGGCGGGACAGGGGGAGGGACCCAGTACTTC
cdr3_aa: CASSLGGTGGGTQYF

cdr3_length: 17
j_call: TRBJ2-6
clone_size: NA
v_call: TRBV6-2/TRBV6-3
d_call: NA
cdr3_nt: TGTGCCAGCAGTTACCGACAGGTCCCCTCTGGGGCCAACGTCCTGACTTTC
cdr3_aa: CASSYRQVPSGANVLTF

cdr3_length: 15
j_call: TRBJ2-3
clone_size: few
v_call: TRBV5-6
d_call: TRBD2
cdr3_nt: TGTGCCAGCAGCTTGGTAGCGGGGGGCACAGATACGCAGTATTTT
cdr3_aa: CASSLVAGGTDTQYF

cdr3_length: 14
j_call: TRBJ1-2
clone_size: NA
v_call: TRBV7-2
d_call: TRBD1
cdr3_nt: TGTGCCAGCAGCTCCGACAGGGTAGTAGGTGGCTACACCTTC
cdr3_aa: CASSSDRVVGGYTF

cdr3_length: 15
j_call: TRBJ1-1
clone_size: NA
v_call: TRBV3-1/TRBV3-2
d_call: NA
cdr3_nt: TGTGCCAGCAGCCGACCGGGAAGACCTAACACTGAAGCTTTCTTT
cdr3_aa: CASSRPGRPNTEAFF

cdr3_length: 15
j_call: TRBJ2-5
clone_size: few
v_call: TRBV4-3
d_call: NA
cdr3_nt: TGCGCCAGCAGCCAAGAGGTAGCCCTCAAAAAGACCCAGTACTTC
cdr3_aa: CASSQEVALKKTQYF

cdr3_length: 16
j_call: TRBJ2-3
clone_size: NA
v_call: TRBV11-2
d_call: TRBD1
cdr3_nt: TGTGCCAGCAGCCAACGAACAGGGGCTAGCACAGATACGCAGTATTTT
cdr3_aa: CASSQRTGASTDTQYF

cdr3_length: 13
j_call: TRBJ1-1
clone_size: NA
v_call: TRBV3-1/TRBV3-2
d_call: NA
cdr3_nt: TGTGCCAGCAGTCTGGGAGGAGAAACTGAAGCTTTCTTT
cdr3_aa: CASSLGGETEAFF

cdr3_length: 17
j_call: TRBJ2-2
clone_size: NA
v_call: TRBV19
d_call: NA
cdr3_nt: TGTGCCAGTAGTCTCTATGCAAGAGGCCCGAACACCGGGGAGCTGTTTTTT
cdr3_aa: CASSLYARGPNTGELFF